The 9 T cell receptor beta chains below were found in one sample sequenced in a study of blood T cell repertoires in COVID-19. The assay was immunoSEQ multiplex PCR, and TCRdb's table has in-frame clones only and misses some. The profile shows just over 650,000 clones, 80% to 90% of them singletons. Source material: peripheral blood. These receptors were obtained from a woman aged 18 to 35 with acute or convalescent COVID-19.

As DNA, the CDR3 is TGCAGCGTTGAAGATATTGGGCCAGGGCCTTTCTATGGCTACACCTTC. It translates to CSVEDIGPGPFYGYTF. The chain links TRBV29-1 to TRBJ1-2; TRBD1 is a possible D gene (5 bases). CDR3 length: 16 residues. Germline V gene lookup returns CDR1 SQVTM and CDR2 ANQGSEA. The V end lost 0 bases, the J end lost 4 bases, and 18 bases lay between the germline ends.

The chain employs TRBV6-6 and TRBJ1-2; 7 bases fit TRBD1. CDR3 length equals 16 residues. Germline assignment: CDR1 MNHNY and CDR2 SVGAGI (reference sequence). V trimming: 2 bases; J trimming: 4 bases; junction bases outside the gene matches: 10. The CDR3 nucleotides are TGTGCCAGCAGTTACCTCGGGGGGGACAGTTTCTATGGCTACACCTTC. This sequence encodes CASSYLGGDSFYGYTF.

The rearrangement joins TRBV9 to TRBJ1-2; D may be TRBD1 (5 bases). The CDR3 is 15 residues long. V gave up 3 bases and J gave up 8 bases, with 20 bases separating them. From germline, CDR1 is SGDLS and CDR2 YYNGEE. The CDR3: CASSATQGRAGGYTF. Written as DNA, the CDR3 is TGTGCCAGCAGCGCCACCCAGGGACGCGCGGGAGGCTACACCTTC.

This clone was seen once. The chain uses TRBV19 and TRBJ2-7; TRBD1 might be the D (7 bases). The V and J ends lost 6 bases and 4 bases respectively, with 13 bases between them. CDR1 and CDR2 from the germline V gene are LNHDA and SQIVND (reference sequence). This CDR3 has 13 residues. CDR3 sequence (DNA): TGTGCCAGTAGGGAGGGACAGATGTACGAGCAGTACTTC. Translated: CASREGQMYEQYF.

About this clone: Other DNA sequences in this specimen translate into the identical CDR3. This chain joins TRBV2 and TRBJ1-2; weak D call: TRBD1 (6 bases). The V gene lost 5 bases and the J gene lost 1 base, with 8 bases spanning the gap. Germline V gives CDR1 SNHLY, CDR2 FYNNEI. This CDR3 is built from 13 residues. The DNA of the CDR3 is TGTGCCAGCAGTCCGGACAGTAACTATGGCTACACCTTC. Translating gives CASSPDSNYGYTF.

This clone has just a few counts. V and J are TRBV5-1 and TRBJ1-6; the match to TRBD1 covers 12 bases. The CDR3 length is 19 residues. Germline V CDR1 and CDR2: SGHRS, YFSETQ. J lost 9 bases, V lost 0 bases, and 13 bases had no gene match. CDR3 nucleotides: TGCGCCAGCAGCTTGGAAGGGACAGGGGGCGACGGTTTTAGTTCACCCCTCCACTTT. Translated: CASSLEGTGGDGFSSPLHF. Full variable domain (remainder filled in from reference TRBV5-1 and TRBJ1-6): KAGVTQTPRYLIKTRGQQVTLSCSPISGHRSVSWYQQTPGQGLQFLFEYFSETQRNKGNFPGRFSGRQFSNSRSEMNVSTLELGDSALYLCASSLEGTGGDGFSSPLHFGNGTRLTVT.

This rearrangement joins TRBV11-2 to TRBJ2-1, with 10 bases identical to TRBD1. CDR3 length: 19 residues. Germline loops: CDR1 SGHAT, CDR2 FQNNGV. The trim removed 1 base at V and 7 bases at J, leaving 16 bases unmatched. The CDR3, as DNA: TGTGCCAGCAGCTTAGGGGGGGACAGGGGCCCTCGGGGTAGAAATGAGCAGTTCTTC. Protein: CASSLGGDRGPRGRNEQFF.

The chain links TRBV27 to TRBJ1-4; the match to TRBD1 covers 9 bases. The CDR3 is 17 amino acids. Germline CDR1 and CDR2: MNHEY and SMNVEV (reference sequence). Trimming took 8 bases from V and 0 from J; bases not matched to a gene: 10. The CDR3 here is CASRRRQGDPTNEKLFF. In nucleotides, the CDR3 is TGTGCCAGCCGACGAAGACAGGGGGACCCAACTAATGAAAAACTGTTTTTT.

The CDR3 bases are TGTGCCACCAGTGATTTGGGACAGGGGGAGACCCAGTACTTC. It yields the protein CATSDLGQGETQYF. V is TRBV24-1 and J is TRBJ2-5, with TRBD1 matching 9 bases. Germline-derived CDR1 and CDR2 are KGHDR and SFDVKD. The V segment lost 0 bases and the J segment 5 bases; nucleotides outside the gene matches: 0. CDR3 length: 14 residues.